One sample yielded the 19 T cell receptor beta chains listed below, sequenced in a study of Ad26.COV2.S vaccination and SARS-CoV-2 variants. TCRdb's copy holds only in-frame clones and misses some; the assay was immunoSEQ multiplex PCR. The sample records 350,000 to 400,000 clones, 88% being singletons. Treatment here: roughly 20 received Ad26.COV2.S at low or high dose, single or two shots; about 5 received placebo; per-sample allocation not given. Material that was analyzed had been drawn on day 63 after the first vaccine or placebo injection. Sequenced here: peripheral blood, sampled in a trial of Ad26.COV2.S vaccine versus placebo. The receptors were gathered from a person between 18 and 59 years old who received the Ad26.COV2.S COVID-19 vaccine or a placebo.

Note on this clone: Other DNA sequences within the sample encode an identical CDR3. J is TRBJ1-1 and V is TRBV7-9; D is unclear. The CDR3 spans 14 residues. The germline V and J ends were trimmed by 2 bases and 0 bases, with 7 bases remaining between them. Looked up from germline, CDR1 is SEHNR and CDR2 is FQNEAQ (reference sequence). CDR3 nucleotide sequence: TGTGCCAGCAGCTTAACGGGGATGAACACTGAAGCTTTCTTT. It specifies CASSLTGMNTEAFF.

V usage is TRBV5-4 and J usage is TRBJ2-7; no clear D. Per germline, CDR1 SGHNT and CDR2 YYREEE (reference sequence). This CDR3 is built from 14 residues. Trimming stripped 4 bases from V and 0 bases from J, with 11 bases between. The CDR3 is CASSPFSSSYEQYF. Here the CDR3 DNA reads TGTGCCAGCAGCCCCTTTAGCAGCTCCTACGAGCAGTACTTC.

V gene TRBV7-6 combines with J gene TRBJ1-1, with D possibly being TRBD1 (5 bases). CDR3 length equals 15 residues. Germline V lookup: CDR1 SGHVS, CDR2 FNYEAQ. Trimming left V 5 bases short and J 1 base short, with 14 bases between. The CDR3 region is CASSPGPGPNTEAFF. CDR3 DNA sequence: TGTGCCAGCAGCCCGGGACCCGGCCCGAACACTGAAGCTTTCTTT.

The chain joins TRBV2 to TRBJ1-4; 7 nucleotides line up with TRBD1. CDR3 size: 14 residues. Germline loops: CDR1 SNHLY, CDR2 FYNNEI. Trimming took 7 bases from V and 12 from J; bases not matched to a gene: 14. Here the CDR3 reads CASTGDRAAGELFF. DNA for the CDR3: TGTGCCAGCACCGGAGACAGGGCGGCGGGGGAACTGTTTTTT.

This clone was detected only a few times. The CDR3 bases are TGTGCCTGGAGAGGAGAAAACACTGAAGCTTTCTTT. Its translation is CAWRGENTEAFF. V is TRBV30 and J is TRBJ1-1; no clear D gene. V dropped 3 bases and J dropped 2 bases, with 7 bases sitting between them. Germline V CDR1 and CDR2: GTSNPN, SVGIG (reference sequence). The CDR3 totals 12 residues.

The V call is TRBV6-5, the J call TRBJ1-1, with 7 bases matching TRBD1. The CDR3 contains 14 residues. Germline V gene lookup returns CDR1 MNHEY and CDR2 SVGAGI. V dropped 0 bases and J dropped 5; count of bases not matched to a gene: 3. CDR3 nucleotides: TGTGCCAGCAGTTACTCAGGGGGCTGGACTGAAGCTTTCTTT. Translation gives CASSYSGGWTEAFF.

The table lists this clone with a count of one. The chain carries TRBV6-6 and TRBJ1-2; D not certain. This CDR3 is 14 amino acids long. Germline loops: CDR1 MNHNY, CDR2 SVGAGI (reference sequence). Trimming stripped 2 bases from V and 7 bases from J, with 14 bases between. The CDR3 here is CASSYGSSLSGYTF. The CDR3 DNA reads TGTGCCAGCAGTTACGGGAGTTCCCTCTCTGGCTACACCTTC.

The sample holds one count of this clone. The rearrangement uses TRBV5-8 and TRBJ2-5; no clear D. This CDR3 comprises 14 residues. Between the trimmed V and J ends, which lost 4 bases and 2 bases, there was a span of 12 bases. CDR1 SGHTS and CDR2 YDEGEE come from the germline V gene. In DNA, the CDR3 is TGTGCCAGCAGCCCTCGAGCCGTTCAAGAGACCCAGTACTTC. Residues: CASSPRAVQETQYF.

This clone was seen a single time. V gene TRBV18 combines with J gene TRBJ2-2, with TRBD1 identical over 8 bases. The V and J ends lost 1 base and 7 bases, in that order; junction bases with no gene match: 8. Germline V gene sequence: CDR1 KGHSH, CDR2 LQKENI. CDR3 size: 16 residues. The CDR3 nucleotides read TGTGCCAGCTCACCACTATCAGGGGGCGATTTCGGGGAGCTGTTTTTT. This sequence encodes CASSPLSGGDFGELFF. Supplemented by reference TRBV18 and TRBJ2-2, the full variable domain reads NAGVMQNPRHLVRRRGQEARLRCSPMKGHSHVYWYRQLPEEGLKFMVYLQKENIIDESGMPKERFSAEFPKEGPSILRIQQVVRGDSAAYFCASSPLSGGDFGELFFGEGSRLTVL.

The chain is built from TRBV29-1 and TRBJ2-3, with 8 bases lining up with TRBD2. V trimming: 5 bases; J trimming: 0 bases; junction bases outside the gene matches: 4. This CDR3 spans 14 amino acids. CDR1 and CDR2 from the germline V gene are SQVTM and ANQGSEA. CDR3 bases: TGCAGCGTTAAACTAGCGGCAAGCACAGATACGCAGTATTTT. Translation: CSVKLAASTDTQYF.

The V call is TRBV11-2, the J call TRBJ2-6; no definite D call. Per the germline V gene, CDR1 is SGHAT and CDR2 is FQNNGV. The CDR3 spans 14 residues. The V end was cut by 5 bases, the J end by 0 bases, with 5 bases between. The CDR3 DNA is TGTGCCAGCAGCCGTATCTCTGGGGCCAACGTCCTGACTTTC. The encoded protein is CASSRISGANVLTF.

The rearrangement joins TRBV4-1 to TRBJ2-7, with D maybe TRBD1 (5 bases). Trimming pared 0 bases from V and 1 base from J, leaving 7 bases between. CDR1 is MGHRA, CDR2 YSYEKL, per germline. The CDR3 length is 14 residues. Written as DNA, the CDR3 is TGCGCCAGCAGCCAAGATTCAGGGTCCTACGAGCAGTACTTC. Its protein is CASSQDSGSYEQYF.

The chain has TRBV30 and TRBJ1-1, with D perhaps matching TRBD1 (5 bases). Between the trimmed V and J ends, which lost 1 base and 4 bases, there was a span of 10 bases. Germline CDR1 GTSNPN, CDR2 SVGIG (reference sequence). CDR3 length: 13 residues. The CDR3 nucleotides read TGTGCCTGGAGTGGGGGGGTTAGCACTGAAGCTTTCTTT. Its protein is CAWSGGVSTEAFF.

This chain joins TRBV6-5 and TRBJ1-2; 7 nucleotides line up with TRBD1. Trimming at V came to 4 bases and at J to 8 bases, leaving 10 bases not matched to a gene. This CDR3 comprises 14 residues. Germline CDR1 MNHEY, CDR2 SVGAGI. In DNA, the CDR3 is TGTGCCAGCAGTTTTTTTGGACAGGCGAAAGGCTACACCTTC. It codes for CASSFFGQAKGYTF.

This clone was seen more than once but under ten times. The chain joins TRBV13 to TRBJ1-2; D gene unclear. This CDR3 has 14 residues. Per the germline V gene, CDR1 is PRHDT and CDR2 is FYEKMQ (reference sequence). Deletions cut 5 bases from V and 3 bases from J, with 13 bases between. CDR3 DNA sequence: TGTGCCAGCAGCACTAATGAGGTAGACTATGGCTACACCTTC. Its translation: CASSTNEVDYGYTF. Complete variable domain (other parts from reference TRBV13 and TRBJ1-2): AAGVIQSPRHLIKEKRETATLKCYPIPRHDTVYWYQQGPGQDPQFLISFYEKMQSDKGSIPDRFSAQQFSDYHSELNMSSLELGDSALYFCASSTNEVDYGYTFGSGTRLTVV.

The chain links TRBV11-2 to TRBJ2-7; 7 positions agree with TRBD1. With V trimmed by 1 base and J by 2 bases, 2 bases remained unmatched. CDR3 length: 14 amino acids. Germline lookup yields CDR1 SGHAT and CDR2 FQNNGV. The CDR3 DNA follows: TGTGCCAGCAGCTTAGTGACAGGGCCCTACGAGCAGTACTTC. Residues: CASSLVTGPYEQYF.

The chain employs TRBV4-1 and TRBJ1-5, with D tentatively TRBD1 (5 bases). Trimming took 2 bases from V and 3 from J, leaving 11 bases between them. Per germline, CDR1 MGHRA and CDR2 YSYEKL. CDR3 size: 15 residues. The CDR3 here is CASSQYRQSNQPQHF. The CDR3, as DNA: TGCGCCAGCAGCCAATATAGACAGTCCAATCAGCCCCAGCATTTT.

The rearrangement links TRBV21-1 to TRBJ1-1. TRBV21-1 is designated a pseudogene. This CDR3 region has 17 residues. The CDR3 region has the DNA TGTGCCAGCAGCAAATTCGGGATAGGCGGAGGGAACTCTGAAGCTTTCTTT. Amino acids: CASSKFGIGGGNSEAFF.

J is TRBJ2-1 and V is TRBV5-1; D call uncertain. This CDR3 is built from 15 residues. V lost 4 bases, J lost 4 bases, and 15 bases lay in between. The V gene's germline CDR1 is SGHRS and CDR2 YFSETQ. CDR3 sequence: CASSLGQVRYNEQFF. The CDR3 DNA sequence: TGCGCCAGCAGCCTAGGGCAGGTGAGATACAATGAGCAGTTCTTC.